Below, 5 T cell receptor beta chains from the same sample are listed, as sequenced in a study of Tregs in tolerant kidney transplant recipients. This table comes from immunoSEQ multiplex PCR, and its TCRdb copy is limited to in-frame clones, with some not included. This sample has tens of thousands of clones; around 84% occur once, and the top ten carry approximately 4.8%. Material for sequencing was CD4+ T cells from blood. These TCRs come from a human donor in good health.

CDR3 nucleotide sequence: TGCAGCGTCACAGGGGGCCCCTATGGCTACACCTTC. Translated: CSVTGGPYGYTF. The V and J genes are TRBV29-1 and TRBJ1-2, with 9 bases fitting TRBD1. The V gene's germline CDR1 is SQVTM and CDR2 ANQGSEA. With V trimmed by 6 bases and J by 4 bases, 3 bases remained unmatched. The CDR3 covers 12 residues. Complete variable domain (other parts from reference TRBV29-1 and TRBJ1-2): SAVISQKPSRDICQRGTSLTIQCQVDSQVTMMFWYRQQPGQSLTLIATANQGSEATYESGFVIDKFPISRPNLTFSTLTVSNMSPEDSSIYLCSVTGGPYGYTFGSGTRLTVV.

This chain connects TRBV4-1 to TRBJ2-3, with D perhaps given as TRBD1 or TRBD2 (6 bases each). The CDR3 is 18 amino acids. The V gene lost 0 bases and the J gene lost 5 bases, with 21 bases spanning the gap. Germline V gene lookup returns CDR1 MGHRA and CDR2 YSYEKL. This CDR3 reads CASSQEVIWGADKDTQYF. The CDR3 DNA sequence: TGCGCCAGCAGCCAAGAGGTCATCTGGGGGGCCGATAAAGATACGCAGTATTTT.

The chain couples TRBV6-5 to TRBJ2-2; D unclear. The CDR3 is 14 amino acids. The germline V gene encodes CDR1 MNHEY and CDR2 SVGAGI. Trimming removed 5 bases at V and 2 bases at J, with 9 bases between. The CDR3 sequence is CASSPYINTGELFF. CDR3 nucleotides: TGTGCCAGCAGTCCCTACATAAACACCGGGGAGCTGTTTTTT.

The chain has TRBV19 and TRBJ1-6; 7 nucleotides align to TRBD1. Per the germline V gene, CDR1 is LNHDA and CDR2 is SQIVND (reference sequence). V was pared by 3 bases and J by 10 bases, with 3 bases of the junction left unmatched. CDR3 size: 13 residues. CDR3 DNA sequence: TGTGCCAGTAGTATTCAGGGGGGATCACCCCTCCACTTT. Translation gives CASSIQGGSPLHF.

This clone has only a few counts. The rearrangement links TRBV7-2 to TRBJ2-2; 8 nucleotides match TRBD1. In germline, CDR1 is SGHTA, CDR2 FQGNSA. V trimming: 6 bases; J trimming: 1 base; junction bases outside the gene matches: 7. The CDR3 is 16 amino acids. CDR3 DNA: TGTGCCAGCAGATATACCGGGACAGGGAACACCGGGGAGCTGTTTTTT. It is translated as CASRYTGTGNTGELFF.